These 17 T cell receptor beta chains originate from one sample sequenced in a study of early T cells in non-severe SARS-CoV-2 infection. TCRdb re-called the 5' RACE reads with MiXCR, one entry per CDR3 protein. Here the sample spans some 80,000 distinct CDR3 sequences, 9% to 15% being singletons. Specimen: whole blood. The receptor set was obtained from an adult who was a healthcare worker with PCR-confirmed SARS-CoV-2 infection or an uninfected control (not recorded which).

The sample holds a few counts of this clonotype. The V call is TRBV7-6, the J call TRBJ2-1, with 8 bases that match TRBD2. Germline values: CDR1 SGHVS, CDR2 FNYEAQ. V dropped 1 base and J dropped 6; count of bases not matched to a gene: 5. This CDR3 has 15 residues. CDR3 DNA: TGTGCCAGCAGCTTAGTAACTAGCGGCTCCAATGAGCAGTTCTTC. Residues: CASSLVTSGSNEQFF.

This clonotype was observed many times. The rearrangement joins TRBV4-1 to TRBJ1-2, with D uncertain. Germline CDR1 reads MGHRA; CDR2 reads YSYEKL. The V and J ends lost 0 bases and 2 bases respectively, with 10 bases between them. CDR3 length: 15 residues. The DNA of the CDR3 is TGCGCCAGCAGCCAAGAGGGCAGGCGAAACTATGGCTACACCTTC. Protein: CASSQEGRRNYGYTF.

V and J are TRBV20-1 and TRBJ1-4, with D possibly TRBD1 on 6 matching bases. V lost 3 bases and J lost 6, with 11 bases in between. Per the germline V gene, CDR1 is DFQATT and CDR2 is SNEGSKA (reference sequence). The CDR3 spans 13 residues. CDR3: CSASGGHHEKLFF. CDR3 nucleotides: TGCAGTGCTAGCGGGGGACACCATGAAAAACTGTTTTTT.

This clonotype was detected ten times or more. The genes are TRBV7-2 and TRBJ1-4; tentatively, D is TRBD1 (5 bases). Germline CDR1 reads SGHTA; CDR2 reads FQGNSA. Between the trimmed V and J ends, which lost 0 bases and 4 bases, there was a span of 15 bases. The length of the CDR3 is 17 residues. CDR3 coding DNA: TGTGCCAGCAGCTTAGCGTCGGGGCAGGATGGTAATGAAAAACTGTTTTTT. Translating it yields CASSLASGQDGNEKLFF.

This clonotype turned up a few times. The chain links TRBV7-8 to TRBJ2-7; 9 bases are shared with TRBD2. The CDR3 has 14 amino acids. J was trimmed by 7 bases and V by 5 bases; bases with no gene match: 9. Per the germline V gene, CDR1 is SGHVS and CDR2 is FQNEAQ. Written as DNA, the CDR3 is TGTGCCAGCAGCCCCTGGGGGACTAGCCCTGAGCAGTACTTC. Translated: CASSPWGTSPEQYF.

The sample holds a few counts of this clonotype. The rearrangement joins TRBV5-1 to TRBJ1-2; possible D gene TRBD1, 5 bases. V was trimmed by 2 bases and J by 0 bases, leaving 14 bases between them. Germline CDR1 is SGHRS and CDR2 is YFSETQ. The CDR3 consists of 16 residues. CDR3 DNA: TGCGCCAGCAGCTTAAGTGACAGACAAGCTAACTATGGCTACACCTTC. Protein: CASSLSDRQANYGYTF.

This clonotype was recorded many times. V is TRBV29-1 and J is TRBJ2-7; no firm D call. V lost 5 bases, J lost 3 bases, and 23 bases lay in between. CDR3 length: 16 amino acids. Germline assignment: CDR1 SQVTM and CDR2 ANQGSEA. The DNA for the CDR3 is TGCAGCGTTTCAACGGGTATAGGCGGTACTCACTACGAGCAGTACTTC. It yields the protein CSVSTGIGGTHYEQYF.

The chain couples TRBV24-1 to TRBJ2-3; TRBD2 is a possible D gene (5 bases). The CDR3 has 15 amino acids. Germline loops: CDR1 KGHDR, CDR2 SFDVKD. V dropped 2 bases and J dropped 2 bases, with 10 bases sitting between them. CDR3 region: CATSDSGVPTDTQYF. CDR3 sequence (DNA): TGTGCCACCAGTGATTCCGGGGTGCCCACAGATACGCAGTATTTT.

V usage is TRBV25-1 and J usage is TRBJ1-1, with D possibly matching TRBD1 (5 bases). Germline V lookup: CDR1 MGHDK, CDR2 SYGVNS. The CDR3 totals 15 residues. Trimming pared 0 bases from V and 1 base from J, leaving 9 bases between. The CDR3 nucleotides read TGTGCCAGCAGTGAATATATGGGGCCGAACACTGAAGCTTTCTTT. This encodes CASSEYMGPNTEAFF. The entire variable domain, with the rest obtained from reference TRBV25-1 and TRBJ1-1, is as follows: EADIYQTPRYLVIGTGKKITLECSQTMGHDKMYWYQQDPGMELHLIHYSYGVNSTEKGDLSSESTVSRIRTEHFPLTLESARPSHTSQYLCASSEYMGPNTEAFFGQGTRLTVV.

This clonotype was observed a handful of times. This rearrangement joins TRBV5-5 to TRBJ2-4; TRBD2 might be the D (5 bases). The CDR3 sequence is 19 residues long. Trimming took off 5 bases at V and 1 base at J, with 25 bases between the two ends. Germline lookup yields CDR1 SGHKS and CDR2 YYEKEE (reference sequence). Here the CDR3 reads CASSTPRVRQGIAKNIQYF. The CDR3, as DNA: TGTGCCAGCAGTACCCCGAGGGTTCGGCAAGGGATCGCCAAAAACATTCAGTACTTC.

The chain uses TRBV3-1 and TRBJ2-7; D is undetermined. CDR1 and CDR2 from the germline V gene are LGHDT and YNNKEL (reference sequence). V lost 0 bases and J lost 7, with 13 bases in between. The CDR3 runs 14 residues. The chain's CDR3 is CASSQDQSPLEQYF. As DNA, the CDR3 is TGTGCCAGCAGCCAAGATCAGTCTCCTCTGGAGCAGTACTTC.

This clonotype was picked up many times. The chain joins TRBV7-6 to TRBJ2-1; TRBD2 matches 7 bases. The CDR3 runs to 18 residues. Looked up from germline, CDR1 is SGHVS and CDR2 is FNYEAQ. The junction had 14 bases not matched to a gene; V was cut back by 4 bases and J by 2 bases. The DNA of the CDR3 is TGTGCCAGCAGCTCAAAAACGCGGGAGTTTACCCCCTACAATGAGCAGTTCTTC. It specifies CASSSKTREFTPYNEQFF.

The chain carries TRBV12-3 or TRBV12-4 and TRBJ1-3; TRBD1 is a possible D gene (5 bases). The CDR3 runs 15 residues. The V and J ends lost 5 bases and 0 bases respectively, with 11 bases between them. The CDR3 spells CASSPRDSSGNTIYF. In DNA, the CDR3 is TGTGCCAGCAGTCCCCGGGACTCCTCTGGAAACACCATATATTTT.

The chain is built from TRBV27 and TRBJ2-7; perhaps TRBD2 as D (6 bases). This CDR3 comprises 13 residues. Trimming pared 3 bases from V and 3 bases from J, leaving 9 bases between. Germline lookup yields CDR1 MNHEY and CDR2 SMNVEV (reference sequence). CDR3 protein: CASSFSGSYEQYF. The CDR3 DNA follows: TGTGCCAGCAGTTTCTCCGGGAGCTACGAGCAGTACTTC.

This clonotype has ten or more counts. The gene calls are TRBV6-2 or TRBV6-3 and TRBJ2-2; TRBD2 matches at 7 bases. Germline trimming cut 7 bases from V and 9 bases from J; bases unmatched to any gene: 8. Germline-derived CDR1 and CDR2 are MNHEY and SVGEGT. The CDR3 is 13 amino acids. CDR3 DNA: TGTGCCAGCAACCCTTCGGGGGGATGGGAGCTGTTTTTT. Translation: CASNPSGGWELFF.

This clonotype occurred a few times. The rearrangement uses TRBV6-2 or TRBV6-3 and TRBJ1-2; the D gene is possibly TRBD1 (6 bases). In germline, CDR1 is MNHEY, CDR2 SVGEGT. Trimming stripped 4 bases from V and 3 bases from J, with 12 bases between. The CDR3 totals 14 residues. The CDR3: CASSSTGRDYGYTF. CDR3 bases: TGTGCCAGCAGTTCCACAGGGAGGGACTATGGCTACACCTTC.

The sample holds a few counts of this clonotype. This chain connects TRBV12-5 to TRBJ2-5; D is undetermined. This CDR3 contains 12 residues. CDR1 and CDR2 (germline): LGHNT, FRNRAP. Trimming took 3 bases from V and 2 from J, leaving 4 bases between them. The CDR3 region has the DNA TGTGCTAGTGGTTTTGGGCAAGAGACCCAGTACTTC. The encoded protein is CASGFGQETQYF. Full variable domain (remainder filled in from reference TRBV12-5 and TRBJ2-5): DARVTQTPRHKVTEMGQEVTMRCQPILGHNTVFWYRQTMMQGLELLAYFRNRAPLDDSGMPKDRFSAEMPDATLATLKIQPSEPRDSAVYFCASGFGQETQYFGPGTRLLVL.